The clone carrying this T cell receptor beta chain was picked up many times. The antigen is undetermined. The time point here: sample taken at primary tumor resection. A total of approximately 70 untreated early-stage non-small cell lung cancer patients served as donors. The sample belongs to a study of spatial heterogeneity in lung cancer. On the study more broadly: A consistent excess of beta-chain over alpha-chain sequences was detected. The study, taken as a whole, reports: Detection of ubiquitous tumor TCRs in blood was higher at resection than follow-up.

TCR cDNA molecules were tagged individually, and each one carried a unique molecular identifier. Each CDR3 protein is one row after TCRdb ran MiXCR on the 5' RACE reads. The table lists tens of thousands of distinct CDR3 sequences, approximately 14% of them singletons, with approximately 60% in the top ten. CDR1 is MDHEN, CDR2 SYDVKM, per germline. The CDR3 has 11 amino acids. Between the trimmed V and J ends, which lost 2 bases and 12 bases, there was a span of 11 bases. The chain joins TRBV28 to TRBJ2-7; D ambiguous. This receptor was taken from a male donor with early-stage non-small cell lung cancer. Specimen: PBMCs, collected at surgery. The CDR3 nucleotides are TGTGCCAGCAGTTTAGAACGGCGGCTGTACTTC. Translation gives CASSLERRLYF.